This TCR beta chain emerged from a study of circulating CD8 cells and anti-PD-1 response in melanoma. Within the sample, this clonotype is large. This CDR3 spans 13 amino acids. The germline V gene has CDR1 SQVTM and CDR2 ANQGSEA. V lost 7 bases to trimming and J lost 2 bases, with 14 bases between them. Using about 15 ng of total RNA, TCR libraries were made with the QIAseq Immune Repertoire TCR panel. TCRdb re-derived calls from the reads in MiXCR, one entry per CDR3 protein. The table has fewer than 550 distinct CDR3 sequences, around 6.2% seen once. From live CD3+CD8+TCRalphabeta+ cells, four PD-1 and/or TIGIT subsets were sorted.

The rearrangement links TRBV29-1 to TRBJ1-2, with D possibly matching TRBD1 (6 bases). The sample in question was CD8+ T cells from PBMCs, obtained at baseline or after one month of anti-PD-1 therapy (not recorded which). The sequence was obtained from a human donor with melanoma. This chain's CDR3 is CSDQTGINYGYTF. CDR3 DNA: TGCAGCGACCAAACAGGGATCAACTATGGCTACACCTTC.